One and the same sample provided the 18 T cell receptor beta chains below, sequenced in a study of T-cell memory formation after mild COVID-19. TCRdb used MiXCR to reprocess the 5' RACE reads, holding one entry per CDR3 protein. The sample contains about 150,000 distinct CDR3 sequences, roughly a quarter of which appear only once. The source material was PBMCs or a T cell subset sorted from them (not recorded which). The receptors derive from an adult woman who had mild COVID-19 (a few samples of this study predate the infection). Cell type and time point are not known.

This clonotype was detected only a few times. The rearrangement uses TRBV29-1 and TRBJ1-2, with no clear D. CDR1 and CDR2 (germline): SQVTM, ANQGSEA. The CDR3 has 13 amino acids. V was shortened by 4 bases and J by 4 bases, with 13 bases between the two germline ends. The CDR3 protein is CSVGASEIYGYTF. DNA of the CDR3: TGCAGCGTTGGTGCCAGTGAGATCTATGGCTACACCTTC.

This rearrangement joins TRBV7-2 to TRBJ1-1; TRBD1 matches 9 bases. CDR3 length equals 14 residues. In germline, CDR1 is SGHTA, CDR2 FQGNSA. Trimming took 6 bases from V and 4 from J; bases not matched to a gene: 6. The CDR3 region has the DNA TGTGCCAGCAGTTTCACAGGGGGCTCCACTGAAGCTTTCTTT. As protein: CASSFTGGSTEAFF.

This clonotype was detected only a few times. This chain joins TRBV7-9 and TRBJ2-7; perhaps TRBD1 as D (6 bases). The CDR3 covers 15 residues. Trimming pared 4 bases from V and 2 bases from J, leaving 15 bases between. Germline-derived CDR1 and CDR2 are SEHNR and FQNEAQ (reference sequence). CDR3 bases: TGTGCCAGCAGCTCCCCCCCGACAGGTGCCTACGAGCAGTACTTC. Protein: CASSSPPTGAYEQYF.

This chain connects TRBV29-1 to TRBJ2-2, with D possibly TRBD1 on 6 matching bases. Per germline, CDR1 SQVTM and CDR2 ANQGSEA. Trimming shortened V by 4 bases and J by 6 bases, and 12 bases separated the two germline ends. The CDR3 totals 13 residues. The CDR3 here is CSVGDGTPGELFF. In DNA, the CDR3 is TGCAGCGTTGGAGACGGGACACCCGGGGAGCTGTTTTTT.

The chain uses TRBV29-1 and TRBJ2-2; 13 bases are a match to TRBD2. Germline values: CDR1 SQVTM, CDR2 ANQGSEA. V shed 6 bases, J shed 6 bases, and the junction held 10 bases outside the gene matches. This CDR3 contains 16 residues. The DNA for the CDR3 is TGCAGCGTGTGGGGACTAGCGGGACGGTTGTCCGGGGAGCTGTTTTTT. It codes for CSVWGLAGRLSGELFF.

The rearrangement links TRBV13 to TRBJ2-7; the D is unclear. This CDR3 is built from 13 residues. Germline-derived CDR1 and CDR2 are PRHDT and FYEKMQ (reference sequence). The V end lost 6 bases, the J end lost 3 bases, and 12 bases lay between the germline ends. The CDR3 bases are TGTGCCAGCAGGAAAGGAATCTACTACGAGCAGTACTTC. It yields the protein CASRKGIYYEQYF.

This chain links TRBV12-3 or TRBV12-4 with TRBJ1-1; 9 nucleotides match TRBD1. The trim removed 7 bases at V and 3 bases at J, leaving 9 bases unmatched. The length of the CDR3 is 15 residues. The CDR3 DNA is TGTGCCAGCACCGATACAGGGGGCATGGACACTGAAGCTTTCTTT. Protein: CASTDTGGMDTEAFF.

This clonotype was found once. V gene TRBV6-6 combines with J gene TRBJ2-7; D is unclear. The CDR3 has 13 amino acids. The V gene lost 5 bases and the J gene lost 2 bases, with 10 bases spanning the gap. Germline V gives CDR1 MNHNY, CDR2 SVGAGI (reference sequence). CDR3 DNA: TGTGCCAGCAGTGCAAATACAGCCTACGAGCAGTACTTC. Amino acids: CASSANTAYEQYF.

The chain joins TRBV4-1 to TRBJ2-7, with TRBD2 matching over 7 bases. CDR1 and CDR2 from the germline V gene are MGHRA and YSYEKL. Losses at the gene ends were 5 bases for V and 5 bases for J; bases not matched to a gene: 3. CDR3 length: 12 amino acids. In nucleotides, the CDR3 is TGCGCCAGCAGCTTCGGGACTAACGAGCAGTACTTC. Protein product: CASSFGTNEQYF.

The rearrangement uses TRBV7-8 and TRBJ2-1; no clear D gene. Germline V lookup: CDR1 SGHVS, CDR2 FQNEAQ. V shed 5 bases and J shed 0 bases, with 11 bases lying between them. The CDR3 has 15 amino acids. For the CDR3, the DNA is TGTGCCAGCAGCCACAGAGCTTCCTCCTACAATGAGCAGTTCTTC. Translating it yields CASSHRASSYNEQFF.

The CDR3 coding sequence is TGTGCCAGCAGTTTTTCACAGTTCGGGTACGAGCAGTACTTC. It encodes CASSFSQFGYEQYF. This sequence joins TRBV27 and TRBJ2-7; D is unresolved. Trimming pared 3 bases from V and 4 bases from J, leaving 13 bases between. The CDR3 runs to 14 residues. Germline CDR1 and CDR2: MNHEY and SMNVEV (reference sequence).

Relative to its sample, this clonotype is medium-sized. The chain combines TRBV12-3 or TRBV12-4 with TRBJ2-7, with 10 bases matching TRBD1. J was trimmed by 5 bases and V by 5 bases; bases with no gene match: 3. The CDR3 consists of 13 residues. This chain's CDR3 is CASSLGTGDEQYF. CDR3 bases: TGTGCCAGCAGTCTCGGGACAGGGGACGAGCAGTACTTC.

This clonotype was counted only a few times. The gene calls are TRBV2 and TRBJ2-7; D gene ambiguous. Trimming pared 2 bases from V and 2 bases from J, leaving 10 bases between. Germline V lookup: CDR1 SNHLY, CDR2 FYNNEI. The CDR3 covers 14 residues. As DNA, the CDR3 is TGTGCCAGCAGTGAATCTGGTAGAACCTACGAGCAGTACTTC. Amino acid sequence: CASSESGRTYEQYF.

This clonotype appeared a few times. The chain joins TRBV9 to TRBJ2-2; no clear D gene. V dropped 0 bases and J dropped 1 base, with 4 bases sitting between them. Germline CDR1 is SGDLS and CDR2 is YYNGEE. The CDR3 spans 14 residues. As DNA, the CDR3 is TGTGCCAGCAGCGTAGGGGGGAACACCGGGGAGCTGTTTTTT. Amino acid sequence: CASSVGGNTGELFF.

This chain connects TRBV24-1 to TRBJ1-2; D perhaps matches TRBD1 (5 bases). This CDR3 region has 13 residues. Germline CDR1 KGHDR, CDR2 SFDVKD. V lost 6 bases and J lost 2, with 9 bases in between. The CDR3 DNA reads as TGTGCCACCAGTAGCGGACAAAACTATGGCTACACCTTC. Translation gives CATSSGQNYGYTF.

This clonotype was counted between two and nine times. J is TRBJ1-1 and V is TRBV9; the D is unclear. The V end was cut by 4 bases, the J end by 2 bases, with 9 bases between. CDR3 length: 13 residues. Germline values: CDR1 SGDLS, CDR2 YYNGEE. CDR3 DNA: TGTGCCAGCAGCCCCCCACGCAACACTGAAGCTTTCTTT. Translation gives CASSPPRNTEAFF.

The rearrangement uses TRBV7-6 and TRBJ2-1; 12 bases are a match to TRBD2. CDR3 length: 17 residues. Trimming at V came to 5 bases and at J to 4 bases, leaving 9 bases not matched to a gene. CDR1 is SGHVS, CDR2 FNYEAQ, per germline. DNA for the CDR3: TGTGCCAGCAGCCGACGACTAGCGGGGGCTAATTACAATGAGCAGTTCTTC. Its translation: CASSRRLAGANYNEQFF.

The chain uses TRBV11-2 and TRBJ2-7, with D uncertain. Trimming pared 4 bases from V and 5 bases from J, leaving 12 bases between. The CDR3 consists of 13 residues. The V gene's germline CDR1 is SGHAT and CDR2 FQNNGV. The CDR3 region is CASSYPGGNEQYF. As DNA, the CDR3 is TGTGCCAGCAGCTACCCGGGTGGAAACGAGCAGTACTTC.